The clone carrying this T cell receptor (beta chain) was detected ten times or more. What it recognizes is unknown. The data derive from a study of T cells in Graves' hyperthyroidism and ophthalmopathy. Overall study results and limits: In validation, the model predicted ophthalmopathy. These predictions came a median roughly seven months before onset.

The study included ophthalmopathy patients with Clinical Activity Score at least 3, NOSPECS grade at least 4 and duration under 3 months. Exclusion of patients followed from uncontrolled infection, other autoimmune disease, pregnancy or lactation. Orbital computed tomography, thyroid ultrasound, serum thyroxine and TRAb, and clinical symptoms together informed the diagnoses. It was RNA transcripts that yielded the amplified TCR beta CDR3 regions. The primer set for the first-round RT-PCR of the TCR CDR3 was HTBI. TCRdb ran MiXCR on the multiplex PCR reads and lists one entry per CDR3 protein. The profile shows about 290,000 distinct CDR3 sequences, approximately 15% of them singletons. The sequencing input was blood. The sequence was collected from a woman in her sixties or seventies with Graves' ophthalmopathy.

This CDR3 reads CASTLSGYGYTF. CDR3 nucleotides: TGTGCCAGCACCCTTTCAGGCTATGGCTACACCTTC. This chain links TRBV6-1 with TRBJ1-2; the D is unclear. The CDR3 length is 12 residues. CDR1 is MNHNS, CDR2 SASEGT, per germline. V was shortened by 7 bases and J by 4 bases, with 10 bases between the two germline ends.